This T cell receptor (beta chain) stems from a study of graft-versus-host responses after intestinal transplantation. As for the study in general: The whole recipient group had anti-thymocyte globulin induction followed by tacrolimus and steroids for around 3 years.

Study-level findings and limits: Detection of GvH clones occurred in recipient marrow, and some had their first appearance in ileum or blood.

Sequenced by immunoSEQ multiplex PCR; TCRdb stores in-frame clones only, minus some. This table has more than 95,000 clones, 80% to 95% appearing once. With respect to this clone: Its specificity is not known.

The V and J ends lost 1 base and 8 bases respectively, with 11 bases between them. CDR1 SGHDN and CDR2 FVKESK come from the germline V gene. This CDR3 has 13 residues. The J gene is TRBJ1-2, the V gene TRBV14; D gene ambiguous. This receptor was taken from a human donor who received an intestinal transplant. Sequencing used unstimulated CD8+ T cells sorted from spleen or lymph node cells, obtained before intestinal transplant. The DNA of the CDR3 is TGTGCCAGCAGCCAAGGACCACCGGGGGGCTACACCTTC. Its protein is CASSQGPPGGYTF.